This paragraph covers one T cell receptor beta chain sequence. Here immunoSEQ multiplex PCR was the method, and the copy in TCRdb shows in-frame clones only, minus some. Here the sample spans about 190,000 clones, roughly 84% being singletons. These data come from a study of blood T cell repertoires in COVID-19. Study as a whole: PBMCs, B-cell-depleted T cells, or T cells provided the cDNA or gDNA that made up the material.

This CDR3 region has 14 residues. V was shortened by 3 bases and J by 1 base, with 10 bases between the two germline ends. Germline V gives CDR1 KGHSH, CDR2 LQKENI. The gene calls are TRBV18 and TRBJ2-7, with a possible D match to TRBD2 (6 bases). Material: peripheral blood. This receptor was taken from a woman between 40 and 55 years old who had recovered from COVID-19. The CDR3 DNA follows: TGTGCCAGCTCACCCTCCGGGGGTTCCTACGAGCAGTACTTC. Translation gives CASSPSGGSYEQYF. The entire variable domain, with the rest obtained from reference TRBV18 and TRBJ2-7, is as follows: NAGVMQNPRHLVRRRGQEARLRCSPMKGHSHVYWYRQLPEEGLKFMVYLQKENIIDESGMPKERFSAEFPKEGPSILRIQQVVRGDSAAYFCASSPSGGSYEQYFGPGTRLTVT.